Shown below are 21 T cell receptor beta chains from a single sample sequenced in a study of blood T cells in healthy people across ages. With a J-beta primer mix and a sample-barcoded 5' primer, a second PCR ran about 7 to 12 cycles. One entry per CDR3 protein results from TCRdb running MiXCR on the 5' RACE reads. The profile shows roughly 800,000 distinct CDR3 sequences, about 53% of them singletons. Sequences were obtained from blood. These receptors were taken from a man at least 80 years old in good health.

CDR3 amino acids: CASSLLPHQPQHF. The CDR3 nucleotides are TGTGCCAGCAGTTTACTACCCCATCAGCCCCAGCATTTT. The chain combines TRBV27 with TRBJ1-5, with unresolved D. This CDR3 has 13 residues. The germline V gene has CDR1 MNHEY and CDR2 SMNVEV (reference sequence). Trimming took off 2 bases at V and 5 bases at J, with 7 bases between the two ends.

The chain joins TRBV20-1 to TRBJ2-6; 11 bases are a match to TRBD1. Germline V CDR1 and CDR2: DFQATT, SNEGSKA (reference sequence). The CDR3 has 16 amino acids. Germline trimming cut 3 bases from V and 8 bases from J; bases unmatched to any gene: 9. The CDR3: CSASPGQGAGTNVLTF. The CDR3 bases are TGCAGTGCTAGCCCCGGACAGGGGGCGGGGACCAACGTCCTGACTTTC.

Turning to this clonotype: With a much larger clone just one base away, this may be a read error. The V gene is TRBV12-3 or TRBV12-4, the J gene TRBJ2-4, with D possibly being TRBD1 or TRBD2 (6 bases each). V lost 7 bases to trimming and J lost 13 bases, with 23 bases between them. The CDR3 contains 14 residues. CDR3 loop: CASTSHGGPYGQYF. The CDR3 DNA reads TGTGCCAGCACTAGTCATGGGGGGCCGTACGGGCAGTACTTC.

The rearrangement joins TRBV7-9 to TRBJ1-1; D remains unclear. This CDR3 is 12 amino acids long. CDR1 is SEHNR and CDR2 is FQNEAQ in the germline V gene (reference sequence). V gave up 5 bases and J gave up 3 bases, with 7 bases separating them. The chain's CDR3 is CASSIQDTEAFF. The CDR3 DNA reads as TGTGCCAGCAGCATCCAGGACACTGAAGCTTTCTTT.

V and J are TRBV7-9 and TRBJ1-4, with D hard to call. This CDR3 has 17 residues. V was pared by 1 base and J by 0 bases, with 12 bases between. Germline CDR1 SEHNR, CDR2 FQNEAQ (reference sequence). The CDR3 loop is CASSLGSLIATNEKLFF. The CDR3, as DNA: TGTGCCAGCAGCTTAGGTTCGCTCATAGCAACTAATGAAAAACTGTTTTTT. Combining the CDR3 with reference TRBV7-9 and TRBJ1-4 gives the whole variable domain DTGVSQNPRHKITKRGQNVTFRCDPISEHNRLYWYRQTLGQGPEFLTYFQNEAQLEKSRLLSDRFSAERPKGSFSTLEIQRTEQGDSAMYLCASSLGSLIATNEKLFFGSGTQLSVL.

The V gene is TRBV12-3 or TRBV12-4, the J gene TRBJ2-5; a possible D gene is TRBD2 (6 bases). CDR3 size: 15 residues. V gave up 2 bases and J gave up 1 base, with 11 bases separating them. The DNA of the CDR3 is TGTGCCAGCAGTTTATGGGGGGACTCCCAAGAGACCCAGTACTTC. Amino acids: CASSLWGDSQETQYF.

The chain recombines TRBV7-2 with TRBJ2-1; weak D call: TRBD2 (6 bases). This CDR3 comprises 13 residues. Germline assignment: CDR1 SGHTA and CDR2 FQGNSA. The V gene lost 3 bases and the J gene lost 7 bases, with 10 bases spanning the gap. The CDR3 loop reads CASSFGSRNEQFF. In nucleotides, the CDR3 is TGTGCCAGCAGCTTCGGGAGCCGGAATGAGCAGTTCTTC.

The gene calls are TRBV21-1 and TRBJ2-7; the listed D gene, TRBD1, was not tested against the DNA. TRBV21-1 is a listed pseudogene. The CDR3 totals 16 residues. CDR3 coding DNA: TGTGCCAGCAGCAAAAGTGGGGGAGGAAGGTCCTACGAGCAGTACTTC. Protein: CASSKSGGGRSYEQYF.

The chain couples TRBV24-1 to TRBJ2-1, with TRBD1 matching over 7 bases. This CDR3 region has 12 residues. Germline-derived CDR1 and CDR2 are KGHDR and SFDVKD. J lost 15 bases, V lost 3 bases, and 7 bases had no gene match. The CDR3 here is CATSDPGQKAFF. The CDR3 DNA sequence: TGTGCCACCAGTGATCCGGGACAGAAGGCGTTCTTC.

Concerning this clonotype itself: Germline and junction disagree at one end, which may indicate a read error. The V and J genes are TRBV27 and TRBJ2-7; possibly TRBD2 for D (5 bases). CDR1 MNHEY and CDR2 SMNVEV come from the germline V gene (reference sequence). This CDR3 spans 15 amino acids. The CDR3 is CASSLSSESSYERYF. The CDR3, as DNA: TGTGCCAGCAGTTTATCTAGCGAGAGCTCCTACGAGCGGTACTTC.

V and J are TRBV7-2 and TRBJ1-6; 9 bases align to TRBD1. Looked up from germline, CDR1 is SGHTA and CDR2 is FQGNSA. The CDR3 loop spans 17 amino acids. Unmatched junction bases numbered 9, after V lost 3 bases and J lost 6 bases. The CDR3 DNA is TGTGCCAGCAGCTTCGGGACAGGGTGGGGGATTAATTCACCCCTCCACTTT. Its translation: CASSFGTGWGINSPLHF.

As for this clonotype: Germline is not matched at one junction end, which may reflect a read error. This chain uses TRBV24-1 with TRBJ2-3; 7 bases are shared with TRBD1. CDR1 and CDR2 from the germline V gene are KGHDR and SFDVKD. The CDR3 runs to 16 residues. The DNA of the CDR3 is TGTGCCACCAGTGATCGTCACAGGGGCAGCACAGGTACGCAGTATTTT. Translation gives CATSDRHRGSTGTQYF.

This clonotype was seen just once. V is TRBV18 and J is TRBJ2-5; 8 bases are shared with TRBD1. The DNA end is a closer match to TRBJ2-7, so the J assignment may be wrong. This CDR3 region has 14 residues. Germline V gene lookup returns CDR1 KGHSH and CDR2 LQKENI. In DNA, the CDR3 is TGTGCCAGCTCACCCTGGACAGGGTTTGACGAGCAGTACTTC. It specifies CASSPWTGFDEQYF.

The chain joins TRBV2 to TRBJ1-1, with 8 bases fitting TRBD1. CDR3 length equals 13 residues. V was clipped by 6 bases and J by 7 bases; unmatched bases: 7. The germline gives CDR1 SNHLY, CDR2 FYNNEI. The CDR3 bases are TGTGCCAGCAGCGTAGGACAGGGACTTGAAGCTTTCTTT. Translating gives CASSVGQGLEAFF.

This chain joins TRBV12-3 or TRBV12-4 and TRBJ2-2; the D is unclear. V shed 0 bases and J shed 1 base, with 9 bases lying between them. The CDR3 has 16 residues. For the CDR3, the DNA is TGTGCCAGCAGTTTAGCGATCCCAGAGAACACCGGGGAGCTGTTTTTT. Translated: CASSLAIPENTGELFF.

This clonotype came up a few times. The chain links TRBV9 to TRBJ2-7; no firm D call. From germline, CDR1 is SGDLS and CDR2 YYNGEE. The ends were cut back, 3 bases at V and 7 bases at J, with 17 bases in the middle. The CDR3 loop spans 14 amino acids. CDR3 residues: CASSAPGLVNEQYF. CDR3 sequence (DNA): TGTGCCAGCAGCGCTCCCGGGTTGGTCAATGAGCAGTACTTC.

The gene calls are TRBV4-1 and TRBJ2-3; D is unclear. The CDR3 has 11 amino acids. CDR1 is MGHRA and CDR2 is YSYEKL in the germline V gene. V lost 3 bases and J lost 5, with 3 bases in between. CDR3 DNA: TGCGCCAGCAGCCACATAGATACGCAGTATTTT. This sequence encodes CASSHIDTQYF.

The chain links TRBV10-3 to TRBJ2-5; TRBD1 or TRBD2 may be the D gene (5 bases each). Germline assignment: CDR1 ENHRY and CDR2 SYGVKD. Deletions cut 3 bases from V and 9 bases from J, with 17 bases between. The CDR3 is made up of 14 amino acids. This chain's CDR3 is CAISEVGGTEAQYF. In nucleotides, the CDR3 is TGTGCCATCAGTGAAGTTGGGGGTACGGAGGCCCAGTACTTC.

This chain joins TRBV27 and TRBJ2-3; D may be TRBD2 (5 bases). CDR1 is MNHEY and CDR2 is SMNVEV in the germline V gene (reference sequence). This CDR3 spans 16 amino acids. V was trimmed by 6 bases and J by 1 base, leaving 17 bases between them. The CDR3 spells CASSLLSGSRTDTQYF. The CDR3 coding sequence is TGTGCCAGCAGCTTGCTGTCGGGATCACGCACAGATACGCAGTATTTT.

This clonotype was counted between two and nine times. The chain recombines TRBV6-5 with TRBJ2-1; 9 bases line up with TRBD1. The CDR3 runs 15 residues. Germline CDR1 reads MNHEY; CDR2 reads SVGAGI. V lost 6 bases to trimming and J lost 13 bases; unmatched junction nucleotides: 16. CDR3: CASSPQVVGQGVQFF. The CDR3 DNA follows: TGTGCCAGCAGCCCCCAGGTAGTGGGACAGGGCGTCCAGTTCTTC.

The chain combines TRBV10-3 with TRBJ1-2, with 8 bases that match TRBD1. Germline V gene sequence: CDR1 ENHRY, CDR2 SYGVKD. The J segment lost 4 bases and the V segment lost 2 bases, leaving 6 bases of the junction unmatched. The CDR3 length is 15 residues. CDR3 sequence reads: CAISERDRGLYGYTF. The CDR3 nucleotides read TGTGCCATCAGTGAGCGAGACAGGGGACTCTATGGCTACACCTTC.